One T cell receptor (beta chain) is described in this entry. The antigen is unknown. The CDR3 runs 15 residues. Germline V CDR1 and CDR2: MNHEY, SVGAGI. 5'RACE template switching with UMIs generated TCR beta cDNA. TCRdb reprocessed the 5' RACE reads; each CDR3 protein has one entry and no DNA is given. This repertoire includes 550,000 or so distinct CDR3 sequences. The data were obtained in a study of T cells expressing NK-cell markers. Study summary: HCMV serostatus: most of the eight sequenced donors positive, one negative. Findings and limits, study-wide: In several donors, these clonotypes also led the CD3+CD56-NKG2C+ fraction. Evidence did not settle whether expanded NKG2C+ T cell clones targeted HCMV.

The sample taken for sequencing was blood T cells: a sorted CD56 or NKG2C T cell subset, CD4+ or CD8+ T cells, or bulk PBMC T cells (not recorded which). This chain links TRBV6-5 with TRBJ1-4; with no DNA, the TCRdb D assignment of TRBD1 cannot be verified. The TCR was taken from a man aged 18 to 30 in good health. The CDR3 sequence: CASSYSQGAVEKLFF.